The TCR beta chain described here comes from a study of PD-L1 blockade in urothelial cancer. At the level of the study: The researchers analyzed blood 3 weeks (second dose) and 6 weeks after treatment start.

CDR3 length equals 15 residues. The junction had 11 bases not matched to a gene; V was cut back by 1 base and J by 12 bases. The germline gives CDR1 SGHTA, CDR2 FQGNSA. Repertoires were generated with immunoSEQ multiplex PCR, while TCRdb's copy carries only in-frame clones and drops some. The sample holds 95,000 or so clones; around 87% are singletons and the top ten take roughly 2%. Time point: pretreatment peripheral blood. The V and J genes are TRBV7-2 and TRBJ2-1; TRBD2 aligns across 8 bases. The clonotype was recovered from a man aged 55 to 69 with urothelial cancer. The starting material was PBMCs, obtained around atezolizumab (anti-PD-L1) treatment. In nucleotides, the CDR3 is TGTGCCAGCAGCTTAGACGGGATCGGGACTAGACGGCAGTTCTTC. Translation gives CASSLDGIGTRRQFF.